These 22 T cell receptor beta chains share one sample of origin, sequenced in a study of blood T cell repertoires in COVID-19 (dated by TCRdb to the early 2020s). Libraries were built with the immunoSEQ multiplex PCR assay. TCRdb's version of the immuneACCESS table is confined to in-frame rearrangements and falls short of the full clone set. An unresolved V gene accounts for under half of the shortfall where checked; the remainder is of unknown origin. Present in this sample are about 180,000 clones, less than 85% of which were seen just once. The ten largest make up roughly 6.3% of the sample. What was sequenced was peripheral blood. The source of these receptors is a human donor in a cohort sampled during active COVID-19.

This clone was recorded once. V is TRBV2 and J is TRBJ2-1; 7 bases map to TRBD1. With V trimmed by 2 bases and J by 0 bases, 4 bases remained unmatched. Germline V lookup: CDR1 SNHLY, CDR2 FYNNEI. The CDR3 is 16 residues long. CDR3 DNA sequence: TGTGCCAGCAGTGAACGGGCAGGGGGCTCCTACAATGAGCAGTTCTTC. This codes for CASSERAGGSYNEQFF.

V and J are TRBV30 and TRBJ2-1; TRBD2 is a possible D gene (6 bases). The CDR3 loop spans 11 amino acids. Germline lookup yields CDR1 GTSNPN and CDR2 SVGIG (reference sequence). The ends were cut back, 1 base at V and 10 bases at J, with 8 bases in the middle. The CDR3 nucleotides read TGTGCCTGGAGTGGTCGGGGGGAGCAGTTCTTC. Protein product: CAWSGRGEQFF.

This clone has only a few counts. The CDR3 DNA is TGCGCCAGCAGTGAGTCGAGTCCCTCTGGGGCCAACGTCCTGACTTTC. Translation gives CASSESSPSGANVLTF. This chain joins TRBV10-2 and TRBJ2-6; unclear D gene. CDR3 size: 16 residues. With 0 bases removed from V and 0 bases from J, the gap between germline ends came to 6 bases. Germline lookup yields CDR1 WSHSY and CDR2 SAAADI.

This chain uses TRBV11-2 with TRBJ2-7; D not resolved. V dropped 3 bases and J dropped 4 bases, with 7 bases sitting between them. Germline CDR1 is SGHAT and CDR2 is FQNNGV. The CDR3 runs to 12 residues. CDR3 in amino acids: CASSLVRYEQYF. CDR3 nucleotide sequence: TGTGCCAGCAGCTTGGTGAGATACGAGCAGTACTTC.

Notes on this clone: Other DNA sequences in the same sample also yield this CDR3. The rearrangement uses TRBV7-9 and TRBJ1-1; TRBD1 might be the D (6 bases). From germline, CDR1 is SEHNR and CDR2 FQNEAQ (reference sequence). Between the trimmed V and J ends, which lost 1 base and 8 bases, there was a span of 8 bases. The CDR3 consists of 12 residues. CDR3 DNA: TGTGCCAGCAGCTTAGGGCAGGGGGAAGCTTTCTTT. It translates to CASSLGQGEAFF.

The rearrangement joins TRBV13 to TRBJ2-1, with TRBD1 matching over 8 bases. V lost 5 bases, J lost 9 bases, and 6 bases stayed unmatched. Germline-derived CDR1 and CDR2 are PRHDT and FYEKMQ (reference sequence). This CDR3 has 13 amino acids. Here the CDR3 DNA reads TGTGCCAGCAGCCCCGACAGGGGATCTGAGCAGTTCTTC. Its translation: CASSPDRGSEQFF.

This clone was seen once. The chain links TRBV10-3 to TRBJ2-1; 11 nucleotides line up with TRBD2. This CDR3 has 15 amino acids. V lost 3 bases and J lost 9; bases outside the gene matches: 7. In germline, CDR1 is ENHRY, CDR2 SYGVKD. CDR3 DNA sequence: TGTGCCATCAGTGAAGGACTAGCGGGCCAGGTTGAGCAGTTCTTC. Its translation is CAISEGLAGQVEQFF.

A remark on this clone: The same CDR3 is also encoded by other DNA sequences in this sample. The chain carries TRBV5-1 and TRBJ2-1, with D maybe TRBD1 (5 bases). Trimming took off 3 bases at V and 4 bases at J, with 8 bases between the two ends. CDR1 and CDR2 from the germline V gene are SGHRS and YFSETQ. The CDR3 has 13 amino acids. DNA for the CDR3: TGCGCCAGCAGCTCCAGGGATTACAATGAGCAGTTCTTC. Its translation: CASSSRDYNEQFF.

The chain uses TRBV30 and TRBJ2-5; TRBD2 matches 10 bases. Germline trimming cut 0 bases from V and 1 base from J; bases unmatched to any gene: 2. Germline V CDR1 and CDR2: GTSNPN, SVGIG (reference sequence). The CDR3 is made up of 15 amino acids. The CDR3: CAWSVLAGLQETQYF. CDR3 DNA: TGTGCCTGGAGTGTACTAGCGGGACTCCAAGAGACCCAGTACTTC.

The V gene is TRBV5-1, the J gene TRBJ2-5, with TRBD1 identical over 7 bases. Looked up from germline, CDR1 is SGHRS and CDR2 is YFSETQ. The CDR3 loop spans 16 amino acids. Trimming at V came to 0 bases and at J to 3 bases, leaving 8 bases not matched to a gene. The CDR3 sequence: CASSLAGRQGEETQYF. DNA for the CDR3: TGCGCCAGCAGCTTGGCCGGAAGACAGGGAGAAGAGACCCAGTACTTC.

The rearrangement links TRBV6-5 to TRBJ1-1; 7 bases fit TRBD1. V dropped 0 bases and J dropped 11; count of bases not matched to a gene: 15. The CDR3 length is 16 residues. Germline CDR1 reads MNHEY; CDR2 reads SVGAGI. The CDR3 DNA reads TGTGCCAGCAGTTACTCGGGAGACAGGGTCTATTTGGACGCTTTCTTT. This codes for CASSYSGDRVYLDAFF.

The chain links TRBV18 to TRBJ2-1, with a tentative D call TRBD2 (6 bases). CDR3 length: 16 residues. The germline V gene has CDR1 KGHSH and CDR2 LQKENI. V was cut by 5 bases and J by 2 bases, with 16 bases left in between. The CDR3 sequence is CASSKSSDTTYNEQFF. CDR3 coding DNA: TGTGCCAGCTCAAAATCTAGCGACACGACCTACAATGAGCAGTTCTTC.

This clone was detected a few times. This chain uses TRBV5-6 with TRBJ2-7, with 10 positions matching TRBD1. The CDR3 is 13 amino acids. The germline V gene encodes CDR1 SGHDT and CDR2 YYEEEE. J lost 6 bases, V lost 5 bases, and 5 bases had no gene match. CDR3 residues: CASRSTGGIEQYF. CDR3 in DNA: TGTGCCAGCAGGTCGACAGGGGGCATCGAGCAGTACTTC. Drawing the rest from reference TRBV5-6 and TRBJ2-7, the complete variable domain is DAGVTQSPTHLIKTRGQQVTLRCSPKSGHDTVSWYQQALGQGPQFIFQYYEEEERQRGNFPDRFSGHQFPNYSSELNVNALLLGDSALYLCASRSTGGIEQYFGPGTRLTVT.

The V call is TRBV24-1, the J call TRBJ2-5; TRBD1 aligns across 7 bases. Germline lookup yields CDR1 KGHDR and CDR2 SFDVKD. After removal of 5 bases from V and 5 bases from J, the junction contained 4 bases not matched to a gene. The CDR3 has 13 residues. The CDR3 sequence: CATSGGGEETQYF. DNA of the CDR3: TGTGCCACCAGTGGAGGGGGCGAGGAGACCCAGTACTTC.

The V and J genes are TRBV7-9 and TRBJ2-7; TRBD2 matches 12 bases. The V gene's germline CDR1 is SEHNR and CDR2 FQNEAQ (reference sequence). There are 16 residues in the CDR3. The V gene end was trimmed by 5 bases and the J gene end by 1 base; junction bases not matched to a gene: 6. CDR3 bases: TGTGCCAGCAGCGCAACACTAGCGGGGGGATCCTACGAGCAGTACTTC. Protein: CASSATLAGGSYEQYF.

V and J are TRBV6-2 or TRBV6-3 and TRBJ2-7, with D possibly being TRBD2 (5 bases). The germline V gene encodes CDR1 MNHEY and CDR2 SVGEGT. V shed 2 bases and J shed 3 bases, with 17 bases lying between them. This CDR3 comprises 16 residues. CDR3 sequence: CASSYPGRTGRYEQYF. The CDR3 region has the DNA TGTGCCAGCAGTTACCCAGGACGGACTGGACGCTACGAGCAGTACTTC.

This clone has more than one count but fewer than ten. The J gene is TRBJ2-3, the V gene TRBV3-1 (or the pseudogene TRBV3-2); TRBD2 is a possible D gene (5 bases). The germline CDR1 and CDR2 sequences are LGHDT and YNNKEL (reference sequence). V lost 0 bases and J lost 7, with 14 bases in between. This CDR3 comprises 15 residues. The CDR3 protein is CASSQDRSAGNTQYF. The CDR3 region has the DNA TGTGCCAGCAGCCAAGATAGATCGGCCGGGAATACGCAGTATTTT.

The CDR3 region has the DNA TGCGCCAGCAGTGAGTATTCGGACAGGAACACTGAAGCTTTCTTT. The encoded protein is CASSEYSDRNTEAFF. The chain couples TRBV10-1 to TRBJ1-1, with a tentative D call TRBD1 (6 bases). The CDR3 runs 15 residues. Trimming cost V 1 base and J 1 base, with 10 bases left between them. Germline loops: CDR1 WNHNN, CDR2 SYGVQD (reference sequence).

The J gene is TRBJ1-3, the V gene TRBV3-1 (or the pseudogene TRBV3-2); D remains ambiguous. The V and J ends lost 1 base and 4 bases respectively, with 5 bases between them. Per germline, CDR1 LGHDT and CDR2 YNNKEL (reference sequence). The CDR3 length is 13 residues. CDR3 bases: TGTGCCAGCAGCCAAGTATCGGGAAACACCATATATTTT. Protein: CASSQVSGNTIYF.

This chain joins TRBV5-5 and TRBJ1-1; D gene unclear. Germline V CDR1 and CDR2: SGHKS, YYEKEE (reference sequence). The V end was cut by 0 bases, the J end by 0 bases, with 12 bases between. There are 16 residues in the CDR3. CDR3 amino acids: CASSLGTAVLNTEAFF. In nucleotides, the CDR3 is TGTGCCAGCAGCTTGGGCACTGCGGTGCTGAACACTGAAGCTTTCTTT.

J is TRBJ2-7 and V is TRBV10-3; D may be TRBD1 (5 bases). Trimming pared 3 bases from V and 2 bases from J, leaving 11 bases between. Looked up from germline, CDR1 is ENHRY and CDR2 is SYGVKD. The CDR3 runs 14 residues. CDR3 in amino acids: CAISEMARAYEQYF. The CDR3 DNA reads TGTGCCATCAGTGAAATGGCCAGGGCCTACGAGCAGTACTTC.

This chain joins TRBV12-5 and TRBJ1-2; possible D gene TRBD1, 5 bases. Germline lookup yields CDR1 LGHNT and CDR2 FRNRAP. The CDR3 spans 12 residues. V was cut by 4 bases and J by 8 bases, with 11 bases left in between. CDR3 DNA sequence: TGTGCTAGTGGTTCCCCAGGGAAAGGCTACACCTTC. Amino acid sequence: CASGSPGKGYTF.